In its sample, the clone carrying this T cell receptor beta chain was seen a few times. Its cognate antigen is unknown. The data derive from a study of vaccination and CD4 T cells after COVID-19. Study outcomes and limitations: Relatively few convalescent patients were studied; early post-infection timepoints were not included.

The treatment was: roughly 11-day PBMC culture with coronavirus spike peptide pools or control peptides (ViraFEST assay). Germline CDR1 is MGHRA and CDR2 is YSYEKL. The CDR3 extends over 17 amino acids. With V trimmed by 1 base and J by 7 bases, 8 bases remained unmatched. The Oncomine TCR Beta short-read assay was applied to DNA of cultured CD4+ T cells. TCRdb recomputed calls from the PCR reads with MiXCR, one row per CDR3 protein. Here the sample spans 20,000 to 30,000 distinct CDR3 sequences, 45% to 50% being singletons. Material for sequencing was CD4+ T cells from blood, cultured in vitro. The chain employs TRBV4-1 and TRBJ2-3; the match to TRBD2 covers 13 bases. The receptor comes from a human donor who had recovered from COVID-19. CDR3 sequence: CASSQGELAGGPNTQYF. CDR3 nucleotides: TGCGCCAGCAGCCAAGGGGAACTAGCGGGAGGGCCCAATACGCAGTATTTT.